Listed below are T cell receptor beta chains from one sample, sequenced in a study of PD-L1 blockade in urothelial cancer. Sequencing was performed with immunoSEQ multiplex PCR; in TCRdb, only in-frame clones are kept and a portion is missing. The sample contains just under 30,000 clones, roughly 86% of which appear only once. The sample consisted of PBMCs, taken around atezolizumab (anti-PD-L1) treatment. These receptors were obtained from a man between 45 and 60 years old with urothelial cancer. Both conserved end residues are part of each CDR3. The D gene is left open where the match is weak.

v_call	j_call	d_call	cdr3_aa
TRBV7-6	TRBJ2-3	-	CASSLGGDNTQYF
TRBV10-1	TRBJ2-5	TRBD2	CASSESAGQETQYF
TRBV11-3	TRBJ2-2	TRBD1	CASSRPRGRDTGELFF
TRBV6-5	TRBJ1-1	TRBD1	CASSYGTALPGAFF
TRBV27	TRBJ1-2	-	CASSPDRGGYGYTF
TRBV9	TRBJ2-7	TRBD1	CASSLTGDEQYF
TRBV27	TRBJ1-2	-	CASSLGASYGYTF
TRBV4-1	TRBJ1-2	TRBD1	CASSQDIGRGQIYGYTF
TRBV19	TRBJ2-2	-	CASRETGVPGSCFF
TRBV5-1	TRBJ2-3	-	CASSLGDNTDTQYF
TRBV13	TRBJ2-3	-	CASTYRMDTQYF
TRBV18	TRBJ1-5	TRBD1	CASSTGQGGNQPQHF
TRBV6-4	TRBJ2-1	TRBD2	CASSDLAGVAEQFF